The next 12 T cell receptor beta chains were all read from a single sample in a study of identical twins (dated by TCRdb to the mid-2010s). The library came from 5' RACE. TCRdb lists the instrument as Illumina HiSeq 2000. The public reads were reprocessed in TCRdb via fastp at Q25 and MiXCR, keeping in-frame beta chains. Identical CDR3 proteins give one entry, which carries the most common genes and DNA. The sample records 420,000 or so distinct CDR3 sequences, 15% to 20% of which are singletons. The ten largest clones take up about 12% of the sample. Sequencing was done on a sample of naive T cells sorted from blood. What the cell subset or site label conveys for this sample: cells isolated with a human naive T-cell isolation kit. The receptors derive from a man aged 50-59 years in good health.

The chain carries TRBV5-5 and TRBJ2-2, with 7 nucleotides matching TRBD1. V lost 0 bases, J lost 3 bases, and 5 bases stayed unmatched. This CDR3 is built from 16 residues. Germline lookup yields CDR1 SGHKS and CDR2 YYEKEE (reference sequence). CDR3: CASSLAAGGHTGELFF. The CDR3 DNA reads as TGTGCCAGCAGCTTGGCGGCAGGGGGACACACCGGGGAGCTGTTTTTT. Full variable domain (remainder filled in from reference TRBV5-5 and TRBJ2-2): DAGVTQSPTHLIKTRGQQVTLRCSPISGHKSVSWYQQVLGQGPQFIFQYYEKEERGRGNFPDRFSARQFPNYSSELNVNALLLGDSALYLCASSLAAGGHTGELFFGEGSRLTVL.

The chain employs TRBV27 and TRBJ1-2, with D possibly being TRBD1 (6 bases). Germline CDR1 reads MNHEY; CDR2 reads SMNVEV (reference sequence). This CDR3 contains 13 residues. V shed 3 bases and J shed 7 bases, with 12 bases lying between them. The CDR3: CASSFPGAGGYTF. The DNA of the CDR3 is TGTGCCAGCAGTTTTCCGGGGGCAGGTGGCTACACCTTC.

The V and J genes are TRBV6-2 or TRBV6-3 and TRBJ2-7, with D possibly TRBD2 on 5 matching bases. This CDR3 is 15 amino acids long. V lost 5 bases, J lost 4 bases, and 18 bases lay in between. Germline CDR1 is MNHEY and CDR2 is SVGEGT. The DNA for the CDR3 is TGTGCCAGCAGTCAAGATCAGCTGCGGGTTTACGAGCAGTACTTC. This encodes CASSQDQLRVYEQYF.

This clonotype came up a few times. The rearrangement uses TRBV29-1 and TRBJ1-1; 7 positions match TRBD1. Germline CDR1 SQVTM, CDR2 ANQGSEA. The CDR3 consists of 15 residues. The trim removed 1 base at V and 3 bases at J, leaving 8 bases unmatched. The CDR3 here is CSVEGQGGWDTEAFF. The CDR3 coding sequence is TGCAGCGTTGAAGGACAGGGAGGATGGGACACTGAAGCTTTCTTT.

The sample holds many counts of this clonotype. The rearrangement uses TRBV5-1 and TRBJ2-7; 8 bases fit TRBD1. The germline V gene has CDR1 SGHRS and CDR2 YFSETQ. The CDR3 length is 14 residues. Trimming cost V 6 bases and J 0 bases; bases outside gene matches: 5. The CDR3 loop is CASKGQEFSYEQYF. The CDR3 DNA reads TGCGCCAGCAAGGGACAGGAGTTCTCCTACGAGCAGTACTTC.

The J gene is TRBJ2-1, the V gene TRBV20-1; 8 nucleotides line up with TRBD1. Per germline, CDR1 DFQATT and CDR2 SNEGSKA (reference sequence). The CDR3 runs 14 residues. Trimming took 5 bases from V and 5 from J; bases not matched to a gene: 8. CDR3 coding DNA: TGCAGTGCTGGTTCGGGACAGGCTAACAATGAGCAGTTCTTC. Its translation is CSAGSGQANNEQFF.

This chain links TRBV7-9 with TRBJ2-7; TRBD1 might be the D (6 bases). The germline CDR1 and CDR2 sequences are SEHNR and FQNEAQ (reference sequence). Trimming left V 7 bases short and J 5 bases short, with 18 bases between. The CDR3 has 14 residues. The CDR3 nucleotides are TGTGCCAGCACTATCAGGGGCAGCGAGAACGAGCAGTACTTC. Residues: CASTIRGSENEQYF.

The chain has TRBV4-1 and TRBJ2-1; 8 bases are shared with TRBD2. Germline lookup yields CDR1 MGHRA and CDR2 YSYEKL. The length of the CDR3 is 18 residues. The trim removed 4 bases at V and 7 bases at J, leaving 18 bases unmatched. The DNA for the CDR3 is TGCGCCAGCAGCCTATTGATGGTTTGGCTAGCGGGCGAAAATGAGCAGTTCTTC. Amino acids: CASSLLMVWLAGENEQFF.

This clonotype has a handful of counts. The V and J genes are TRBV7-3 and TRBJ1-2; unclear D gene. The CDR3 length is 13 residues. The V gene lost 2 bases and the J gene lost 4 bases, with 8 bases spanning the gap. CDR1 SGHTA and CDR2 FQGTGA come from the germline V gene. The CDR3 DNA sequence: TGTGCCAGCAGCTTATCTGGCTTCTATGGCTACACCTTC. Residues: CASSLSGFYGYTF.

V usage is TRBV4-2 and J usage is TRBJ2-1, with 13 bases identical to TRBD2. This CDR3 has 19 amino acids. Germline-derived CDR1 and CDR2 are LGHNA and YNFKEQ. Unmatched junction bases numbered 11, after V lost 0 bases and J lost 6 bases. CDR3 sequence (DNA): TGTGCCAGCAGCCAAGAGAGAGGGACTAGCGGGATTAGCGGCAATGAGCAGTTCTTC. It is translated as CASSQERGTSGISGNEQFF.

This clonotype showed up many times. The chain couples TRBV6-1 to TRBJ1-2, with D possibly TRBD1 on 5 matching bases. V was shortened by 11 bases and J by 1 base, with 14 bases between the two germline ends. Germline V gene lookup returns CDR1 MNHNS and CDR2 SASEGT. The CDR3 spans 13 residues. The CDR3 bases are TGTGCCGTACGTCCAGGGAATAACTATGGCTACACCTTC. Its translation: CAVRPGNNYGYTF.

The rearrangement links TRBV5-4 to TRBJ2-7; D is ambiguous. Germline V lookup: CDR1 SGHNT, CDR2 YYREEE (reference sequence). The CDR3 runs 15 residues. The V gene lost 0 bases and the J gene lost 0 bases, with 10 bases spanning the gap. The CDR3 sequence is CASSLGHLLSYEQYF. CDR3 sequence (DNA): TGTGCCAGCAGCTTGGGACACCTACTCTCCTACGAGCAGTACTTC.